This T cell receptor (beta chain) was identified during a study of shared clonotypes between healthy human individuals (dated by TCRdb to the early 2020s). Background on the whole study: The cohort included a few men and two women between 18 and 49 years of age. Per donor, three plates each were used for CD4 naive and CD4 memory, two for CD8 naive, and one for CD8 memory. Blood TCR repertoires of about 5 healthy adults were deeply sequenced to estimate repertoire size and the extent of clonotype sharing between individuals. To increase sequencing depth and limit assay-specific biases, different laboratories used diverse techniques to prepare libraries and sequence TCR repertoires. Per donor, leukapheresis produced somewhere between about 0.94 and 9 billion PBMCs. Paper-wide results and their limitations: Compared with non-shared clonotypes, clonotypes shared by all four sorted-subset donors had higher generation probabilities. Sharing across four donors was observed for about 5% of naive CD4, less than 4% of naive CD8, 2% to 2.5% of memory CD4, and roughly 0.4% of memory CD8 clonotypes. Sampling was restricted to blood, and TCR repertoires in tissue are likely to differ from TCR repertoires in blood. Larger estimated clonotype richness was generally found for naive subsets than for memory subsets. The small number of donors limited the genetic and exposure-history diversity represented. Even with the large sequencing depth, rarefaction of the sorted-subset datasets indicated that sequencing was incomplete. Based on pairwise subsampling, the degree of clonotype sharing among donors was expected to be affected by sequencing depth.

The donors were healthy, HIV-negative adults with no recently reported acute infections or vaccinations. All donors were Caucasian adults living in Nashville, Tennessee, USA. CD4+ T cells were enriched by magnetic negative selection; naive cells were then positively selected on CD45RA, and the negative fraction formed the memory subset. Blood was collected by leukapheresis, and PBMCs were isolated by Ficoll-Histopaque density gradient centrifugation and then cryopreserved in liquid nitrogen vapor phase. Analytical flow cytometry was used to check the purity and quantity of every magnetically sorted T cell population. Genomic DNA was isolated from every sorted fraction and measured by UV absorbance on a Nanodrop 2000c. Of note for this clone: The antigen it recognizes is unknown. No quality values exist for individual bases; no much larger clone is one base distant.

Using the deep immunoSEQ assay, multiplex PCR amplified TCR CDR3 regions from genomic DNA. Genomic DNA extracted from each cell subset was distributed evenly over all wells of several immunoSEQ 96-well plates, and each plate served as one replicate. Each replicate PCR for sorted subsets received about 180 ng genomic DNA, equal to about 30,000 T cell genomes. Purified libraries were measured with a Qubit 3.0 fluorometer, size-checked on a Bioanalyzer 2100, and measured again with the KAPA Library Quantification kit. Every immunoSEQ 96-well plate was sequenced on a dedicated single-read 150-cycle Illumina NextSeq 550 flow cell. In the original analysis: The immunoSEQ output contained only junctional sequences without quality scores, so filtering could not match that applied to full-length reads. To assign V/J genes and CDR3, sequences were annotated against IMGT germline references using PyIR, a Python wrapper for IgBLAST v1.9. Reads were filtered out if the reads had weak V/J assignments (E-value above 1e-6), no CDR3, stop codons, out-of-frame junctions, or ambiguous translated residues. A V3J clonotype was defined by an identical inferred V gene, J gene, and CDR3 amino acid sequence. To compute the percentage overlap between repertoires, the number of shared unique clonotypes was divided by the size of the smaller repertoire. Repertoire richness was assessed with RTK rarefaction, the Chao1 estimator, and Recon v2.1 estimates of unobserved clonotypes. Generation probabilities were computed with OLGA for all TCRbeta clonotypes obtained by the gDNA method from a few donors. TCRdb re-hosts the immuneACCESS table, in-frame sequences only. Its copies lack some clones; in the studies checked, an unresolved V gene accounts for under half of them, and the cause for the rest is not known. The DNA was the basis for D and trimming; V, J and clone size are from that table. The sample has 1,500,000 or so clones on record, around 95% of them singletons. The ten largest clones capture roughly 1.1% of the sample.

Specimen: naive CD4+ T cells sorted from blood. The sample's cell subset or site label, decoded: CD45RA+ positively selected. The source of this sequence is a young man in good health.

The nucleotide sequence is given as TGCGCCAGCAGCTCGGTCCCCTTCAATGAGCAGTTCTTC. This gives the protein CASSSVPFNEQFF. Recombination connected TRBV5-1 to TRBJ2-1, with the D segment identity uncertain. The CDR3 has 13 amino acids, counting the end cysteine and phenylalanine. Only CDR3 DNA is held: 39 bases, read in frame from base 1. The germline V gene specifies SGHRS as CDR1 and YFSETQ as CDR2. V is shortened by 3 bases, J by 6 bases, and the region joining them spans 10 bases. The reference TRBV5-1 and TRBJ2-1 proteins fill in what lies around the CDR3, so the full variable domain reads KAGVTQTPRYLIKTRGQQVTLSCSPISGHRSVSWYQQTPGQGLQFLFEYFSETQRNKGNFPGRFSGRQFSNSRSEMNVSTLELGDSALYLCASSSVPFNEQFFGPGTRLTVL.